The 24 T cell receptor beta chains presented below share a single source sample, sequenced in a study of blood T cell repertoires in COVID-19. Data came from immunoSEQ multiplex PCR; TCRdb stores just in-frame clones and leaves some out. This sample has about 250,000 clones, with about nine tenths found just once. Source material: peripheral blood. The source is a woman aged 60 to 75 who had recovered from COVID-19.

This chain connects TRBV12-3 or TRBV12-4 to TRBJ1-4, with a tentative D call TRBD1 (6 bases). The CDR3 extends over 13 amino acids. V lost 7 bases and J lost 8, with 14 bases in between. CDR3 sequence (DNA): TGTGCCAGCACCCGCGGGCAGGGGGAAAAACTGTTTTTT. Translation: CASTRGQGEKLFF.

About this clone itself: This specimen includes other DNA sequences encoding the same CDR3. The V call is TRBV9, the J call TRBJ2-3; D unresolved. The ends were cut back, 4 bases at V and 1 base at J, with 7 bases in the middle. The germline gives CDR1 SGDLS, CDR2 YYNGEE. The CDR3 covers 13 residues. The CDR3 loop reads CASSSQGTDTQYF. The CDR3 DNA is TGTGCCAGCAGCAGCCAGGGCACAGATACGCAGTATTTT. The full variable domain, completed using reference TRBV9 and TRBJ2-3, is DSGVTQTPKHLITATGQRVTLRCSPRSGDLSVYWYQQSLDQGLQFLIQYYNGEERAKGNILERFSAQQFPDLHSELNLSSLELGDSALYFCASSSQGTDTQYFGPGTRLTVL.

The CDR3 spells CASSPPRGGRGTDTQYF. Here the CDR3 DNA reads TGTGCCAGCAGCCCCCCTCGTGGAGGGAGGGGGACAGATACGCAGTATTTT. The chain uses TRBV7-3 and TRBJ2-3; possible D gene TRBD2, 7 bases. Germline CDR1 is SGHTA and CDR2 is FQGTGA. The CDR3 totals 17 residues. The germline V and J ends were trimmed by 5 bases and 3 bases, with 21 bases remaining between them.

The chain is built from TRBV11-1 and TRBJ1-1; D ambiguous. This CDR3 is built from 14 residues. Deletions cut 2 bases from V and 1 base from J, with 8 bases between. Germline V gene data show CDR1 as SGHAT and CDR2 as FQDESV (reference sequence). The chain's CDR3 is CASSLNPGNTEAFF. DNA of the CDR3: TGTGCCAGCAGCTTAAACCCAGGGAACACTGAAGCTTTCTTT.

This CDR3 reads CASGLFRGVYNEQFF. The CDR3 DNA reads as TGTGCTAGTGGTTTGTTTCGGGGGGTCTACAATGAGCAGTTCTTC. The V call is TRBV12-5, the J call TRBJ2-1, with 7 bases that match TRBD2. Germline values: CDR1 LGHNT, CDR2 FRNRAP. With V trimmed by 2 bases and J by 3 bases, 4 bases remained unmatched. CDR3 length: 15 amino acids.

As DNA, the CDR3 is TGTGCCAGCAGGCCTACTAGCCCGCCCTACAATGAGCAGTTCTTC. Translated: CASRPTSPPYNEQFF. The chain employs TRBV5-6 and TRBJ2-1; maybe TRBD2 (6 bases). The CDR3 spans 15 residues. Trimming removed 5 bases from V and 2 bases from J, with 14 bases in between. The germline gives CDR1 SGHDT, CDR2 YYEEEE.

This clone was recorded once. The chain is built from TRBV19 and TRBJ2-1, with D maybe TRBD2 (6 bases). The CDR3 contains 14 residues. V was trimmed by 7 bases and J by 6 bases, leaving 16 bases between them. From germline, CDR1 is LNHDA and CDR2 SQIVND (reference sequence). For the CDR3, the DNA is TGTGCCAGTACCCAATGGGTGGGGGGCAATGAGCAGTTCTTC. Translating gives CASTQWVGGNEQFF.

The chain carries TRBV5-8 and TRBJ1-1; the match to TRBD1 covers 8 bases. Trimming cost V 4 bases and J 1 base; bases outside gene matches: 6. The CDR3 is made up of 15 amino acids. In germline, CDR1 is SGHTS, CDR2 YDEGEE. CDR3 sequence reads: CASSPWTGKNTEAFF. The CDR3 DNA reads as TGTGCCAGCAGCCCCTGGACAGGGAAGAACACTGAAGCTTTCTTT. The entire variable domain, with the rest obtained from reference TRBV5-8 and TRBJ1-1, is as follows: EAGVTQSPTHLIKTRGQQATLRCSPISGHTSVYWYQQALGLGLQFLLWYDEGEERNRGNFPPRFSGRQFPNYSSELNVNALELEDSALYLCASSPWTGKNTEAFFGQGTRLTVV.

The chain is built from TRBV18 and TRBJ1-1; a possible D gene is TRBD1 (5 bases). CDR3 length: 14 residues. The ends were cut back, 3 bases at V and 0 bases at J, with 8 bases in the middle. Germline lookup yields CDR1 KGHSH and CDR2 LQKENI. The CDR3 nucleotides are TGTGCCAGCTCACCCGTACAGGTGAACACTGAAGCTTTCTTT. The encoded protein is CASSPVQVNTEAFF.

This clone was observed a few times. The chain combines TRBV19 with TRBJ2-3, with D possibly TRBD2 on 5 matching bases. The germline V and J ends were trimmed by 8 bases and 3 bases, with 18 bases remaining between them. In germline, CDR1 is LNHDA, CDR2 SQIVND (reference sequence). This CDR3 has 15 residues. As DNA, the CDR3 is TGTGCCAGTCGTCCCCCCGAGCGGTGGACAGATACGCAGTATTTT. Translating it yields CASRPPERWTDTQYF.

The chain recombines TRBV28 with TRBJ2-3; TRBD2 agrees at 7 bases. V lost 4 bases to trimming and J lost 2 bases; unmatched junction nucleotides: 3. Germline V CDR1 and CDR2: MDHEN, SYDVKM. CDR3 length equals 14 residues. The CDR3 reads CASSWEGTTDTQYF. The CDR3 DNA reads TGTGCCAGCAGTTGGGAGGGGACCACAGATACGCAGTATTTT.

The chain links TRBV13 to TRBJ2-1; possible D gene TRBD2, 5 bases. Germline V gives CDR1 PRHDT, CDR2 FYEKMQ (reference sequence). CDR3 length equals 15 residues. The germline V and J ends were trimmed by 6 bases and 9 bases, with 21 bases remaining between them. This CDR3 is CASRLRVVPGVEQFF. The CDR3 nucleotides read TGTGCCAGCAGACTCCGAGTGGTACCCGGGGTTGAGCAGTTCTTC.

Written as DNA, the CDR3 is TGTGCCAGCAGCGTTCGAGCGGGAGCTAGCACAGATACGCAGTATTTT. Its translation is CASSVRAGASTDTQYF. The chain is built from TRBV9 and TRBJ2-3; 8 bases fit TRBD2. The CDR3 sequence is 16 residues long. Germline lookup yields CDR1 SGDLS and CDR2 YYNGEE. Unmatched junction bases numbered 5, after V lost 2 bases and J lost 0 bases. Combining the CDR3 with reference TRBV9 and TRBJ2-3 gives the whole variable domain DSGVTQTPKHLITATGQRVTLRCSPRSGDLSVYWYQQSLDQGLQFLIQYYNGEERAKGNILERFSAQQFPDLHSELNLSSLELGDSALYFCASSVRAGASTDTQYFGPGTRLTVL.

The rearrangement links TRBV29-1 to TRBJ1-2; 8 bases line up with TRBD1. This CDR3 region has 16 residues. Germline-derived CDR1 and CDR2 are SQVTM and ANQGSEA. V was clipped by 6 bases and J by 1 base; unmatched bases: 13. The CDR3 loop reads CSVGGQEDRVNYGYTF. CDR3 bases: TGCAGCGTAGGAGGCCAAGAGGACAGGGTTAACTATGGCTACACCTTC.

This clone rates as medium-sized. The V gene is TRBV7-6, the J gene TRBJ2-2; 8 bases agree with TRBD2. The germline CDR1 and CDR2 sequences are SGHVS and FNYEAQ. The CDR3 is 15 amino acids. V lost 5 bases, J lost 7 bases, and 9 bases stayed unmatched. DNA of the CDR3: TGTGCCAGCAGCCCTACTAGCGGTTTTGGCGGGGAGCTGTTTTTT. Translation: CASSPTSGFGGELFF. Full variable domain (outside the CDR3, taken from reference TRBV7-6 and TRBJ2-2): GAGVSQSPRYKVTKRGQDVALRCDPISGHVSLYWYRQALGQGPEFLTYFNYEAQQDKSGLPNDRFSAERPEGSISTLTIQRTEQRDSAMYRCASSPTSGFGGELFFGEGSRLTVL.

J is TRBJ2-3 and V is TRBV24-1, with 7 bases lining up with TRBD1. The germline gives CDR1 KGHDR, CDR2 SFDVKD. The CDR3 has 15 residues. V shed 2 bases and J 0 bases; nucleotides not matched to a gene: 1. The CDR3 DNA reads as TGTGCCACCAGTGATTCAGGGGGAAGCACAGATACGCAGTATTTT. It translates to CATSDSGGSTDTQYF.

The chain joins TRBV7-3 to TRBJ2-3; D may be TRBD2 (5 bases). Trimming removed 6 bases at V and 5 bases at J, with 15 bases between. This CDR3 has 14 residues. Germline lookup yields CDR1 SGHTA and CDR2 FQGTGA. The CDR3 DNA sequence: TGTGCCAGCAGTCTGGACCATGCGGGAGATACGCAGTATTTT. Residues: CASSLDHAGDTQYF.

The rearrangement links TRBV7-3 to TRBJ2-3; TRBD2 agrees at 14 bases. The V and J ends lost 4 bases and 2 bases, in that order; junction bases with no gene match: 8. The germline V gene has CDR1 SGHTA and CDR2 FQGTGA. This CDR3 spans 18 amino acids. Here the CDR3 reads CASSSSRTSGGFTDTQYF. The CDR3, as DNA: TGTGCCAGCAGCTCTAGCAGGACTAGCGGGGGGTTCACAGATACGCAGTATTTT.

The count of this clone is one. The chain recombines TRBV7-2 with TRBJ2-1, with 13 bases matching TRBD2. V lost 4 bases and J lost 15; bases outside the gene matches: 12. The CDR3 is 15 amino acids. CDR1 is SGHTA, CDR2 FQGNSA, per germline. The CDR3 protein is CASSSRTSGGRDMFF. Here the CDR3 DNA reads TGTGCCAGCAGCTCGCGGACTAGCGGGGGACGGGATATGTTCTTC.

The V call is TRBV7-2, the J call TRBJ2-3; D is perhaps TRBD2 (5 bases). There are 15 residues in the CDR3. The V gene's germline CDR1 is SGHTA and CDR2 FQGNSA. Trimming took 1 base from V and 2 from J, leaving 10 bases between them. CDR3 sequence: CASSLGLGDTDTQYF. The CDR3 DNA sequence: TGTGCCAGCAGCTTAGGCCTCGGGGACACAGATACGCAGTATTTT.

This chain uses TRBV6-5 with TRBJ1-2, with TRBD1 matching 10 bases. The junction had 7 bases not matched to a gene; V was cut back by 2 bases and J by 7 bases. Germline V gene lookup returns CDR1 MNHEY and CDR2 SVGAGI. The CDR3 is made up of 15 amino acids. The CDR3 DNA reads as TGTGCCAGCAGTTACATGGGACAGGGGAGGGGTGGCTACACCTTC. Amino acid sequence: CASSYMGQGRGGYTF.

This sequence joins TRBV5-1 and TRBJ1-2; 9 bases agree with TRBD1. The CDR3 contains 16 residues. Germline values: CDR1 SGHRS, CDR2 YFSETQ. Germline trimming cut 6 bases from V and 5 bases from J; bases unmatched to any gene: 14. CDR3 in DNA: TGCGCCAGCAAGGATGGGACAGGGTTATTTTCTTATGGCTACACCTTC. Protein sequence: CASKDGTGLFSYGYTF.

The gene calls are TRBV1 and TRBJ1-1; no DNA check was done on the table's D call, TRBD1. TRBV1 is a pseudogene locus. CDR3 length: 15 residues. As DNA, the CDR3 is TGCACCAGCAGCCAAGTCACGCTAACAGGGCCTGAAGCTTTCTTT. Amino acids: CTSSQVTLTGPEAFF.

The genes are TRBV7-3 and TRBJ2-3; D unresolved. V was shortened by 1 base and J by 1 base, with 9 bases between the two germline ends. This CDR3 is built from 15 residues. Per the germline V gene, CDR1 is SGHTA and CDR2 is FQGTGA. This chain's CDR3 is CASSLNPVGTDTQYF. The CDR3 DNA reads TGTGCCAGCAGCTTAAACCCGGTCGGCACAGATACGCAGTATTTT.